The rows below give T cell receptor beta chains drawn from one sample of a study of blood T cell repertoires in COVID-19. Using immunoSEQ multiplex PCR, the repertoire was profiled, and TCRdb retains in-frame clones only, with some absent. The sample includes under 200,000 clones, about 85% of them seen just once. Specimen: peripheral blood. The receptors shown here come from a man in his sixties with active or convalescent COVID-19. CDR3s include the opening cysteine and the closing phenylalanine or tryptophan. The D gene is left open where the match is weak. Some rows mark clone size as missing; the rest say once, few, many or name a class of expanded clone.

d_gene	abundance	v_gene	len	j_gene	CDR3aa	CDR3nt
.	once	TRBV15	13	TRBJ1-1	CATTAIRNTEAFF	TGTGCCACCACCGCGATTCGGAACACTGAAGCTTTCTTT
.	.	TRBV6-1	18	TRBJ2-5	CASSEALRTGPGLSTQYF	TGTGCCAGCAGTGAAGCCCTTCGGACTGGTCCCGGCTTATCAACCCAGTACTTC
.	.	TRBV11-2	14	TRBJ1-6	CASSLSSYNSPLHF	TGTGCCAGCAGCCTAAGCTCCTATAATTCACCCCTCCACTTT
.	.	TRBV3-1/TRBV3-2	17	TRBJ1-2	CASSQAARTAVGGGYTF	TGTGCCAGCAGCCAAGCCGCTAGGACGGCCGTAGGAGGAGGCTACACCTTC
TRBD1	.	TRBV7-9	16	TRBJ2-3	CASSRADRGEGDTQYF	TGTGCCAGCAGCCGTGCGGACAGGGGGGAAGGAGATACGCAGTATTTT
TRBD1	.	TRBV5-1	15	TRBJ2-1	CASSLTGTGSVEQFF	TGCGCCAGCAGCCTAACCGGGACAGGGTCTGTTGAGCAGTTCTTC
.	.	TRBV19	13	TRBJ2-7	CASSIQGSYEQYF	TGTGCCAGTAGTATTCAGGGCTCCTACGAGCAGTACTTC
.	.	TRBV6-5	11	TRBJ1-1	CASSLDTEAFF	TGTGCCAGCAGCCTAGACACTGAAGCTTTCTTT
TRBD2	.	TRBV5-1	16	TRBJ2-3	CASSPLTSGPTDTQYF	TGCGCCAGCAGTCCCCTGACTAGCGGACCCACAGATACGCAGTATTTT
TRBD1	.	TRBV11-2	12	TRBJ1-2	CASSLRPGQGHF	TGTGCCAGCAGCTTGAGACCCGGACAGGGCCACTTC
.	once	TRBV5-1	17	TRBJ2-3	CASSPEGLAQRSETQYF	TGCGCCAGCAGCCCGGAGGGTCTAGCCCAGCGGTCGGAAACGCAGTATTTT
.	.	TRBV5-8	17	TRBJ1-5	CASSLRRVQFSNQPQHF	TGTGCCAGCAGCTTGCGAAGAGTACAGTTTAGCAATCAGCCCCAGCATTTT
.	.	TRBV7-9	13	TRBJ1-1	CATARDLRTEAFF	TGTGCCACCGCCAGGGATCTGAGAACTGAAGCTTTCTTT
TRBD1	.	TRBV13	15	TRBJ1-1	CASSLAGQGNTEAFF	TGTGCCAGCAGCTTAGCGGGACAGGGGAACACTGAAGCTTTCTTT
.	.	TRBV4-2	15	TRBJ2-7	CASSQDFAGTYEQYF	TGTGCCAGCAGCCAAGATTTCGCAGGTACCTACGAGCAGTACTTC